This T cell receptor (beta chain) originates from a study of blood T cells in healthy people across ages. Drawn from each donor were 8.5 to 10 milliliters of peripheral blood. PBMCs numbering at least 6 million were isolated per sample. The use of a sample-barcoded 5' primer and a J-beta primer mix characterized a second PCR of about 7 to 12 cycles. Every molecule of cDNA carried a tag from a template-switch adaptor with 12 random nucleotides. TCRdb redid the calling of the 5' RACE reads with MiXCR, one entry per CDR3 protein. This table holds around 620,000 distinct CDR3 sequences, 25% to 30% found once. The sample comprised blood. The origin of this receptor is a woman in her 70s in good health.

The DNA for the CDR3 is TGTGCCAGCAGTCCTTCGGAGTTGAGGGTTGCTCAGCCCCAGCATTTT. This sequence encodes CASSPSELRVAQPQHF. The rearrangement joins TRBV28 to TRBJ1-5; unclear D gene. V was cut by 5 bases and J by 6 bases, with 20 bases left in between. This CDR3 is 16 amino acids long. Germline-derived CDR1 and CDR2 are MDHEN and SYDVKM.